The 3 T cell receptor beta chains in this list originate from one sample, sequenced in a study of T cells in Graves' hyperthyroidism and ophthalmopathy. Template material for amplifying TCR beta CDR3 regions consisted of RNA transcripts. First-round RT-PCR of the TCR CDR3 relied on the HTBI primer set. In TCRdb, the multiplex PCR reads were re-called with MiXCR into one record per CDR3 protein. The sample has about 400,000 distinct CDR3 sequences; over 12% are singletons. Sequenced input: blood. Receptor source: a man aged 50 to 60 with Graves' ophthalmopathy.

This clonotype was counted at least ten times. The chain employs TRBV27 and TRBJ2-7, with 8 positions matching TRBD1. CDR3 length equals 12 residues. The V and J ends lost 5 bases and 6 bases, in that order; junction bases with no gene match: 3. Per the germline V gene, CDR1 is MNHEY and CDR2 is SMNVEV (reference sequence). CDR3 residues: CASSKTGVEQYF. CDR3 nucleotides: TGTGCCAGCAGTAAGACAGGGGTCGAGCAGTACTTC.

The V and J genes are TRBV28 and TRBJ2-1; 12 positions match TRBD2. After removal of 5 bases from V and 6 bases from J, the junction contained 14 bases not matched to a gene. Germline CDR1 and CDR2: MDHEN and SYDVKM. This CDR3 has 18 amino acids. In DNA form, the CDR3 reads TGTGCCAGCAGTCTTTTTCCACCGACTAGCGGGGGAACCAATGAGCAGTTCTTC. Translated, it gives CASSLFPPTSGGTNEQFF.

The chain is built from TRBV9 and TRBJ2-7, with TRBD2 identical over 7 bases. Germline values: CDR1 SGDLS, CDR2 YYNGEE. This CDR3 region has 15 residues. Trimming took 4 bases from V and 5 from J; bases not matched to a gene: 12. The CDR3 DNA sequence: TGTGCCAGCAGCCCCGGCGGGAGTCGTTCCGACGAGCAGTACTTC. This encodes CASSPGGSRSDEQYF.